This paragraph reports one T cell receptor beta chain. This sample was taken from a study of T cells expressing NK-cell markers. Reprocessing the 5' RACE reads, TCRdb reports a single entry for every CDR3 protein and omits DNA. Recorded for this sample: 150,000 to 180,000 distinct CDR3 sequences. The CDR3 loop spans 12 amino acids. Germline CDR1 and CDR2: SNHLY and FYNNEI. The V call is TRBV2, the J call TRBJ2-5. The clonotype was recovered from a woman aged 45-60 years in good health. Material for sequencing was blood T cells: a sorted CD56 or NKG2C T cell subset, CD4+ or CD8+ T cells, or bulk PBMC T cells (not recorded which). The CDR3 loop reads CASWTPTKDQYF.